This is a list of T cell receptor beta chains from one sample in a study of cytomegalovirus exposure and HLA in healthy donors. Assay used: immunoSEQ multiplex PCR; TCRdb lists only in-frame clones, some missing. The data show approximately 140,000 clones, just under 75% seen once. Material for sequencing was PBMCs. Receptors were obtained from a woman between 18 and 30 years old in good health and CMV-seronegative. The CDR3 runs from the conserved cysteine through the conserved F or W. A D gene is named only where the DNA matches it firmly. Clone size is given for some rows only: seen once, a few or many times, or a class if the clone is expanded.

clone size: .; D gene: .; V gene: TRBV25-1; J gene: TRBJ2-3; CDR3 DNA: TGTGCCAGCAGTCGTCAGGGGCCAGATACGCAGTATTTT; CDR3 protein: CASSRQGPDTQYF
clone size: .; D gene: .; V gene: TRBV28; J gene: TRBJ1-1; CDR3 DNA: TGTGCCAGCAGTTCTTTGGAGGCCCTTTACACTGAAGCTTTCTTT; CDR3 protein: CASSSLEALYTEAFF
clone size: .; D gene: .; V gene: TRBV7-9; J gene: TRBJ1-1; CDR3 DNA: TGTGCCAGCAGTCATGCGGTTACTAACACTGAAGCTTTCTTT; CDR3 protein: CASSHAVTNTEAFF
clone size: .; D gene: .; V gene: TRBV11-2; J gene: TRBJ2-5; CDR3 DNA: TGTGCCAGCAGCTTAGATGGGGGCAAGGAGACCCAGTACTTC; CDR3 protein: CASSLDGGKETQYF
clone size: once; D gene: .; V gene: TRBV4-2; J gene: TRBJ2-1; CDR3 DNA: TGTGCCAGCAGCCATCCCTCCCTCAATGAGCAGTTCTTC; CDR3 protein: CASSHPSLNEQFF
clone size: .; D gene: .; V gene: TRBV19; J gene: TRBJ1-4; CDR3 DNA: TGTGCCACCCTCCCTCGGGGGGGCGAGAATTGGCATGAAAAACTGTTTTTT; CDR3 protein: CATLPRGGENWHEKLFF
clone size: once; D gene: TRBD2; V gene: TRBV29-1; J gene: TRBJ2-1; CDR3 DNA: TGCAGCGTTGCTACCGGGACTAGCTCCTACAATGAGCAGTTCTTC; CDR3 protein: CSVATGTSSYNEQFF
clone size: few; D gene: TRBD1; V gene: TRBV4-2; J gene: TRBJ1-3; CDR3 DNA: TGTGCCAGCAGCCAGCGGACAGGGCCTACTGGAAACACCATATATTTT; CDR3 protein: CASSQRTGPTGNTIYF
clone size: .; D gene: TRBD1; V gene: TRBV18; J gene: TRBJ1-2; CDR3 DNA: TGTGCCAGCTCACCACCCGGGACAGGGAGAGGCTACACCTTC; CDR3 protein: CASSPPGTGRGYTF
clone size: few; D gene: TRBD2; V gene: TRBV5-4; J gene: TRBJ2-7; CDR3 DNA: TGTGCCAGCAGCCCCCGGGTAGCGGGGGGGCCCGTCCACGAGCAGTACTTC; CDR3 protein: CASSPRVAGGPVHEQYF
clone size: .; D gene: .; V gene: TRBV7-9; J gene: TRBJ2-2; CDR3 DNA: TGTGCCAGCGATGCACGGTCCGGGACAACGAACACCGGGGAGCTGTTTTTT; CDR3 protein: CASDARSGTTNTGELFF
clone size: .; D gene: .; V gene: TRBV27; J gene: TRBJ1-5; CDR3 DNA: TGTGCCAGCAGTATGGTCCCCGGTGACAATCAGCCCCAGCATTTT; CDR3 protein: CASSMVPGDNQPQHF
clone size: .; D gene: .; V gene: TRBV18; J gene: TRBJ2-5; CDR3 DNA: TGTGCCAGCGAAAAACAGGGCCACGAGACCCAGTACTTC; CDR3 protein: CASEKQGHETQYF
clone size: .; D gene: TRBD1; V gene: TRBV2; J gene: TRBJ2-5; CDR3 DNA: TGTGCCAGCAAATGGGACAGGGGCTCTCAAGAGACCCAGTACTTC; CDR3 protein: CASKWDRGSQETQYF
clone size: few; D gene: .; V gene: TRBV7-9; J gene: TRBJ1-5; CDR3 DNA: TGTGCCAGCAGCTTAAAGGGGAATCAGCCCCAGCATTTT; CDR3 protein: CASSLKGNQPQHF
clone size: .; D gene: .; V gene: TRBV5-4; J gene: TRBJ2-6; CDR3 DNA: TGTGCCAGCAGCTTGGAAGTTTACTCTGGGGCCAACGGCCTGACTTTC; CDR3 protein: CASSLEVYSGANGLTF
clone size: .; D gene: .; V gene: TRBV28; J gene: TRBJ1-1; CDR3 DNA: TGTGCCAGCAGTCAACCGGGACACCAGAACACTGAAGCTTTCTTT; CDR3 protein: CASSQPGHQNTEAFF
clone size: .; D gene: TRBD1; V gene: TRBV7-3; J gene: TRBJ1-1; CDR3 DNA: TGTGCCAGCAGCCGAGACAGGGGGCTCCCGAGCACTGAAGCTTTCTTT; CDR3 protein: CASSRDRGLPSTEAFF
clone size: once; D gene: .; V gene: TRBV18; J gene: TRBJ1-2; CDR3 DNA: TGTGCCAGCTCACCGCTTTCGGTACAGGATGGCTACACCTTC; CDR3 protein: CASSPLSVQDGYTF
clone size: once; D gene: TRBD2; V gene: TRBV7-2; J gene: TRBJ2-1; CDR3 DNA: TGTGCCAGCAGCTCCCTAGCGGGAGGGCGCAATGAGCAGTTCTTC; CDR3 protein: CASSSLAGGRNEQFF
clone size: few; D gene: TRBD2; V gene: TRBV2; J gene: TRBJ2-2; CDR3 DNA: TGTGCCAGCAGTGAAGGAACTAGCGGGGGGTCCCGAAAGTACACCGGGGAGCTGTTTTTT; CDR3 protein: CASSEGTSGGSRKYTGELFF
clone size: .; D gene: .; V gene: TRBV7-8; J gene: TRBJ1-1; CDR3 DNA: TGTGCCAGCAGCTTAGTTCGGGGGACGCACACTGAAGCTTTCTTT; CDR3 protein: CASSLVRGTHTEAFF
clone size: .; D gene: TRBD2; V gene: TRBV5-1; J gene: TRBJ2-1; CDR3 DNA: TGCGCCAGCAGTACGGGGACTAGCGGGACAAAAAGCTCCTACAATGAGCAGTTCTTC; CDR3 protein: CASSTGTSGTKSSYNEQFF
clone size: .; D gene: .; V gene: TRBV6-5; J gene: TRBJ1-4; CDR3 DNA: TGTGCCAGCAGTTACTCGGGGGCAGTAAATGAAAAACTGTTTTTT; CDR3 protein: CASSYSGAVNEKLFF
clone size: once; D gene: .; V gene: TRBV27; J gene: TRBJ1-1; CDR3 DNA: TGTGCCAGCAGTTTTGGAGGCCTGAACACTGAAGCTTTCTTT; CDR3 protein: CASSFGGLNTEAFF
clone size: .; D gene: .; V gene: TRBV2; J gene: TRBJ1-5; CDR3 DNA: TGTGCCAGCAGTGCGAGTAATGGCGGGAATCAGCCCCAGCATTTT; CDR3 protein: CASSASNGGNQPQHF
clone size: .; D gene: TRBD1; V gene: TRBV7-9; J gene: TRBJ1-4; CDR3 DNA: TGTGCCAGCAGCTTATTGACAGGGGGCGTTGAAAAACTGTTTTTT; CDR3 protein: CASSLLTGGVEKLFF
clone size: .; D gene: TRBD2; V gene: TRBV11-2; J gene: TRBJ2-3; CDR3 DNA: TGTGCCAGCACCCCCCTAGCGGCCACAGATACGCAGTATTTT; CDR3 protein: CASTPLAATDTQYF
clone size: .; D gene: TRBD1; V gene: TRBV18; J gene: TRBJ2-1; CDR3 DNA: TGTGCCAGCTCACCAGCCGTCGGACAGGGGCTTGGGAATGAGCAGTTCTTC; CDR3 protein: CASSPAVGQGLGNEQFF
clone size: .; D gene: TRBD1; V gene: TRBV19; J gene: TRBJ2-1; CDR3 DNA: TGTGCCAGTAGTATAGGTGGGGACAGATCCTACTACAATGAGCAGTTCTTC; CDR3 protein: CASSIGGDRSYYNEQFF
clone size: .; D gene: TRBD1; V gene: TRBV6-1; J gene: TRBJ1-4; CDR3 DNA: TGTGCCAGCAGTCTCCCGGGACAGCTAAATGAAAAACTGTTTTTT; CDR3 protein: CASSLPGQLNEKLFF
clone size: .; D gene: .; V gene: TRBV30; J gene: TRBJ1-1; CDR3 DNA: TGTGCCTGGAGTGTACAGGGAAACACTGAAGCTTTCTTT; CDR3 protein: CAWSVQGNTEAFF
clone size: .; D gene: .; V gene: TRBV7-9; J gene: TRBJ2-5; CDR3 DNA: TGTGCCAGCAGCTTACTAGCTTCTCAGGTCCTACAAGAGACCCAGTACTTC; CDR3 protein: CASSLLASQVLQETQYF
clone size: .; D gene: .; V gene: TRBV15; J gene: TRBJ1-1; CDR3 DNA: TGTGCCACCAGCAGGGGAGATAGGAAGAACACTGAAGCTTTCTTT; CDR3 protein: CATSRGDRKNTEAFF
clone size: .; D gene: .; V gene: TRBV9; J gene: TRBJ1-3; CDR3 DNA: TGTGCCAGCAGCGTCCAGGGCGGTTCGAGAAACACCATATATTTT; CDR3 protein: CASSVQGGSRNTIYF
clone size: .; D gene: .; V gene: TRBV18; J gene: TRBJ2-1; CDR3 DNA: TGTGCCAGCTCCTACGGGACTGTAGATGAGCAGTTCTTC; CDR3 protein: CASSYGTVDEQFF
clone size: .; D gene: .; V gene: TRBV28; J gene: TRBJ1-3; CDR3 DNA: TGTGCCAGCAGTTTAGGGGGGGCCACCAAGGGGCGAACTGGAAACACCATATATTTT; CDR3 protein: CASSLGGATKGRTGNTIYF
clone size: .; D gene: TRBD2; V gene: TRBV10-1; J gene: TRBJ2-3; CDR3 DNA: TGCGCCAGCAGTGAGTCGATTTTGGGAGGGCCAACGCAGTATTTT; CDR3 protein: CASSESILGGPTQYF
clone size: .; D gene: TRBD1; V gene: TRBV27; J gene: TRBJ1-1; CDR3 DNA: TGTGCCAGCAGTCCGACCTTAGGGACAGGGAACACTGAAGCTTTCTTT; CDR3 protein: CASSPTLGTGNTEAFF
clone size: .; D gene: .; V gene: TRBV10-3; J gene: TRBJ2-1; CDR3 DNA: TGTGCCATCAGTCAAGCCCGGGAGTCGGCCAGCTCCTACAATGAGCAGTTCTTC; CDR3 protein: CAISQARESASSYNEQFF
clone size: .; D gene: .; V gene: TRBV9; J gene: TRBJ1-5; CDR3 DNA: TGTGCCAGCAGCGTAGATCGTTTGTCTCCTCAGCCCCAGCATTTT; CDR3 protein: CASSVDRLSPQPQHF
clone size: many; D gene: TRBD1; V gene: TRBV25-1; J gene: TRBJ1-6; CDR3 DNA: TGTGCCAGCAGTGAATCGGGACAGGTGACTTCACCCCTCCACTTT; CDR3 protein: CASSESGQVTSPLHF